These 14 T cell receptor beta chains were all obtained from the same sample, sequenced in a study of shared clonotypes between healthy human individuals. TCRdb's copy holds only in-frame clones and misses some; the assay was immunoSEQ multiplex PCR. In the table there are 950,000 to 1,100,000 clones, around 76% of which are singletons. Sequencing was done on a sample of memory CD4+ T cells sorted from blood. Documented subset: CD45RA-negative fraction. These receptor sequences come from a man younger than 35 in good health.

This chain links TRBV5-4 with TRBJ2-2, with a tentative D call TRBD2 (5 bases). CDR3 length equals 16 residues. Per the germline V gene, CDR1 is SGHNT and CDR2 is YYREEE (reference sequence). V lost 0 bases to trimming and J lost 0 bases, with 9 bases between them. The CDR3 region has the DNA TGTGCCAGCAGCTTGGATCCGGGGACGAACACCGGGGAGCTGTTTTTT. Translated: CASSLDPGTNTGELFF. The full variable domain, its missing parts supplied by reference TRBV5-4 and TRBJ2-2, is ETGVTQSPTHLIKTRGQQVTLRCSSQSGHNTVSWYQQALGQGPQFIFQYYREEENGRGNFPPRFSGLQFPNYSSELNVNALELDDSALYLCASSLDPGTNTGELFFGEGSRLTVL.

The sample holds a few counts of this clone. The gene calls are TRBV7-2 and TRBJ2-7, with 12 bases lining up with TRBD1. The ends lost 5 bases at V and 4 bases at J; junction bases unmatched: 6. Germline CDR1 is SGHTA and CDR2 is FQGNSA. There are 15 residues in the CDR3. The CDR3 is CASSTGDRGQYEQYF. The CDR3 DNA follows: TGTGCCAGCAGCACAGGGGACAGGGGGCAATACGAGCAGTACTTC.

J is TRBJ2-5 and V is TRBV19; D is possibly TRBD2 (6 bases). CDR3 length: 16 amino acids. Trimming cost V 3 bases and J 3 bases, with 17 bases left between them. From germline, CDR1 is LNHDA and CDR2 SQIVND (reference sequence). The CDR3 loop is CASSIKFGRREETQYF. The CDR3 DNA reads as TGTGCCAGTAGTATCAAATTTGGGAGGCGGGAAGAGACCCAGTACTTC.

The V call is TRBV5-6, the J call TRBJ2-5; D assignment may be TRBD1 or TRBD2 (5 bases each). The closer fit of TRBJ2-7 to the DNA end suggests the J call may be wrong. From germline, CDR1 is SGHDT and CDR2 YYEEEE. The CDR3 has 16 residues. The CDR3 sequence is CASSLFGDVELYEQYF. In nucleotides, the CDR3 is TGTGCCAGCAGCTTGTTTGGGGACGTGGAACTATACGAGCAGTACTTC.

The gene calls are TRBV27 and TRBJ2-7; D possibly uses TRBD1 or TRBD2 (7 bases each). Germline V gives CDR1 MNHEY, CDR2 SMNVEV (reference sequence). The CDR3 length is 16 residues. Trimming took 4 bases from V and 0 from J, leaving 16 bases between them. The chain's CDR3 is CASSSSGGGLSYEQYF. In nucleotides, the CDR3 is TGTGCCAGCAGTTCCTCAGGGGGGGGGCTCTCCTACGAGCAGTACTTC.

The rearrangement joins TRBV6-5 to TRBJ2-3, with 7 bases that match TRBD2. The V gene end was trimmed by 0 bases and the J gene end by 6 bases; junction bases not matched to a gene: 6. The CDR3 runs to 15 residues. CDR1 MNHEY and CDR2 SVGAGI come from the germline V gene. The CDR3 here is CASSYSGLEGDTQYF. The CDR3 DNA is TGTGCCAGCAGTTACTCCGGACTAGAGGGCGATACGCAGTATTTT.

The rearrangement uses TRBV7-2 and TRBJ1-6, with D perhaps TRBD1 (5 bases). Germline V CDR1 and CDR2: SGHTA, FQGNSA. Trimming stripped 5 bases from V and 7 bases from J, with 15 bases between. This CDR3 is built from 15 residues. The CDR3 DNA reads as TGTGCCAGCAGCCCCCAGGGAGGGGCGAATTCACCCCTCCACTTT. Protein sequence: CASSPQGGANSPLHF.

V is TRBV7-9 and J is TRBJ2-1, with D tentatively TRBD2 (6 bases). The CDR3 sequence is 14 residues long. V lost 8 bases and J 2 bases, leaving 13 bases between the germline ends. The germline V gene encodes CDR1 SEHNR and CDR2 FQNEAQ (reference sequence). In nucleotides, the CDR3 is TGTGCCAGCCCCAGGGAGGAGACCTACAATGAGCAGTTCTTC. Translating gives CASPREETYNEQFF.

Notes on this clone: The same CDR3 is also encoded by other DNA sequences in this sample. V and J are TRBV5-1 and TRBJ1-2, with a weak D call TRBD1 (5 bases). The V and J ends lost 0 bases and 1 base respectively, with 10 bases between them. CDR3 size: 15 residues. The germline V gene has CDR1 SGHRS and CDR2 YFSETQ. In nucleotides, the CDR3 is TGCGCCAGCAGCTTGGGGGCAGGGAGTAACTATGGCTACACCTTC. It yields the protein CASSLGAGSNYGYTF.

The rearrangement uses TRBV19 and TRBJ1-1; D not resolved. V lost 5 bases and J lost 4, with 11 bases in between. The germline CDR1 and CDR2 sequences are LNHDA and SQIVND (reference sequence). The CDR3 extends over 13 amino acids. The CDR3 spells CASSSGIGTEAFF. DNA of the CDR3: TGTGCCAGTAGTTCAGGAATCGGCACTGAAGCTTTCTTT.

This clone was seen many times. This sequence joins TRBV28 and TRBJ1-2, with 12 positions matching TRBD1. Germline V CDR1 and CDR2: MDHEN, SYDVKM. The CDR3 has 16 amino acids. Unmatched junction bases numbered 7, after V lost 1 base and J lost 7 bases. CDR3 loop: CASSLFGTGGSSGYTF. The CDR3 coding sequence is TGTGCCAGCAGTTTATTTGGGACAGGGGGCTCTTCTGGCTACACCTTC.

Many counts were recorded for this clone. The chain combines TRBV4-1 with TRBJ1-6; a weak D match, TRBD1 (5 bases). The length of the CDR3 is 16 residues. V was cut by 0 bases and J by 7 bases, with 13 bases left in between. Germline-derived CDR1 and CDR2 are MGHRA and YSYEKL. The CDR3: CASSQDGAGGNSPLHF. The DNA for the CDR3 is TGCGCCAGCAGCCAAGATGGGGCCGGAGGGAATTCACCCCTCCACTTT.

In regard to this clone: At the DNA level, this CDR3 is encoded by other sequences in the same sample as well. V is TRBV5-1 and J is TRBJ1-6; D gene uncertain. In germline, CDR1 is SGHRS, CDR2 YFSETQ. V was clipped by 0 bases and J by 7 bases, with 8 bases between them. The CDR3 spans 14 residues. For the CDR3, the DNA is TGCGCCAGCAGCTTGGCCGAAGGAAATTCACCCCTCCACTTT. Its protein is CASSLAEGNSPLHF.

The chain links TRBV11-2 to TRBJ1-2; D unclear. Germline CDR1 reads SGHAT; CDR2 reads FQNNGV. CDR3 length: 13 residues. V lost 3 bases and J lost 5, with 10 bases in between. CDR3 coding DNA: TGTGCCAGCAGCTTGTCCCATGGATATGGCTACACCTTC. Translation: CASSLSHGYGYTF.